What follows is one T cell receptor beta chain and its context. The antigen is unknown. These data belong to a study of cytomegalovirus exposure and HLA in healthy donors. Study findings and constraints: A later analysis linked a missense DCLRE1C variant to TCR beta V- and J-gene trimming. In a later analysis, a genetic analysis reported fewer productive-TCR N-insertions in an Asian-associated ancestry cluster than the cohort average.

PCR primers comprised 60 Vbeta and 13 Jbeta primers. The method was immunoSEQ multiplex PCR; TCRdb's version includes in-frame clones alone and lacks a portion of them. The sample holds roughly 100,000 clones, more than 65% seen once. This CDR3 spans 15 amino acids. The ends were cut back, 5 bases at V and 6 bases at J, with 14 bases in the middle. Germline values: CDR1 MNHNY, CDR2 SVGAGI (reference sequence). The rearrangement links TRBV6-6 to TRBJ2-6, with a possible D match to TRBD1 (5 bases). The sequence came from a young man in good health and CMV-seronegative. Input material: PBMCs. This chain's CDR3 is CASSPPGFQANVLTF. CDR3 sequence (DNA): TGTGCCAGCAGTCCGCCAGGGTTTCAGGCCAACGTCCTGACTTTC.